These 23 T cell receptor beta chains were all obtained from the same sample, sequenced in a study of CD8 T cells in ankylosing spondylitis. Whole-study results and caveats: Ankylosing spondylitis blood appeared to carry a characteristic TCR beta motif of roughly 8 highly homologous variants.

Antigen specificity for these receptors is unknown. TCRdb called the 5' RACE reads again in MiXCR, with one record for every CDR3 protein. The table records roughly 400,000 distinct CDR3 sequences, about 20% of them present only once. Sequenced material: blood, either unsorted or a sorted T cell fraction (not recorded which). These receptors originate from a male donor with ankylosing spondylitis.

The chain combines TRBV12-3 or TRBV12-4 with TRBJ1-5; 9 bases line up with TRBD1. Trimming removed 6 bases from V and 6 bases from J; junction bases left unmatched: 12. The length of the CDR3 is 16 residues. The CDR3 bases are TGTGCCAGCAGATTATCCGGGACAGGGTCAGGTCAGCCCCAGCATTTT. As protein: CASRLSGTGSGQPQHF.

The chain joins TRBV3-1 to TRBJ1-2, with D possibly TRBD1 on 5 matching bases. V lost 2 bases to trimming and J lost 7 bases, with 17 bases between them. CDR1 and CDR2 (germline): LGHDT, YNNKEL (reference sequence). This CDR3 is 15 amino acids long. CDR3 sequence reads: CASSQTRDGTFGYTF. CDR3 sequence (DNA): TGTGCCAGCAGCCAAACCCGGGACGGGACTTTTGGCTACACCTTC. Full variable domain (remainder filled in from reference TRBV3-1 and TRBJ1-2): DTAVSQTPKYLVTQMGNDKSIKCEQNLGHDTMYWYKQDSKKFLKIMFSYNNKELIINETVPNRFSPKSPDKAHLNLHINSLELGDSAVYFCASSQTRDGTFGYTFGSGTRLTVV.

The chain has TRBV7-9 and TRBJ2-4; TRBD1 is a possible D gene (5 bases). This CDR3 spans 15 amino acids. The germline V and J ends were trimmed by 5 bases and 2 bases, with 13 bases remaining between them. Germline loops: CDR1 SEHNR, CDR2 FQNEAQ (reference sequence). In DNA, the CDR3 is TGTGCCAGCAGCCTGATTAGGGGTCCCAAAAACATTCAGTACTTC. This sequence encodes CASSLIRGPKNIQYF.

This clonotype was counted a few times. The rearrangement uses TRBV20-1 and TRBJ1-2, with no clear D. The ends were cut back, 5 bases at V and 7 bases at J, with 17 bases in the middle. The CDR3 has 13 amino acids. Germline CDR1 and CDR2: DFQATT and SNEGSKA (reference sequence). The CDR3 sequence: CSARPYADGGYTF. The DNA of the CDR3 is TGCAGTGCTCGGCCATACGCAGACGGTGGCTACACCTTC.

V usage is TRBV5-4 and J usage is TRBJ2-7; D is uncertain. Trimming cost V 0 bases and J 2 bases, with 12 bases left between them. The length of the CDR3 is 15 residues. The germline gives CDR1 SGHNT, CDR2 YYREEE (reference sequence). In nucleotides, the CDR3 is TGTGCCAGCAGCTTGGATGGGCTAGGGCCCTACGAGCAGTACTTC. It encodes CASSLDGLGPYEQYF.

The rearrangement joins TRBV18 to TRBJ2-4; 9 positions agree with TRBD2. Germline assignment: CDR1 KGHSH and CDR2 LQKENI. The CDR3 has 15 residues. Trimming at V came to 2 bases and at J to 6 bases, leaving 5 bases not matched to a gene. The DNA for the CDR3 is TGTGCCAGCTCACCAGTAGCGGGAGAGGGAAACATTCAGTACTTC. Encoded protein: CASSPVAGEGNIQYF. The complete variable domain, with remaining parts taken from reference TRBV18 and TRBJ2-4, reads NAGVMQNPRHLVRRRGQEARLRCSPMKGHSHVYWYRQLPEEGLKFMVYLQKENIIDESGMPKERFSAEFPKEGPSILRIQQVVRGDSAAYFCASSPVAGEGNIQYFGAGTRLSVL.

This clonotype was counted between two and nine times. The chain joins TRBV29-1 to TRBJ2-5, with D perhaps TRBD1 or TRBD2 (7 bases each). The CDR3 runs to 16 residues. Germline V gene data show CDR1 as SQVTM and CDR2 as ANQGSEA. Trimming cost V 2 bases and J 2 bases, with 18 bases left between them. The CDR3 spells CSVELAPGGDQETQYF. As DNA, the CDR3 is TGCAGCGTTGAACTGGCGCCAGGGGGGGATCAAGAGACCCAGTACTTC.

This clonotype occurred a few times. The rearrangement links TRBV19 to TRBJ1-5; TRBD1 is a possible D gene (5 bases). Germline V gene data show CDR1 as LNHDA and CDR2 as SQIVND (reference sequence). The ends were cut back, 5 bases at V and 3 bases at J, with 11 bases in the middle. The CDR3 length is 14 residues. The CDR3 DNA sequence: TGTGCCAGTAGTGCGACAGCGAACAATCAGCCCCAGCATTTT. Protein sequence: CASSATANNQPQHF.

The J gene is TRBJ2-5, the V gene TRBV7-9; 8 bases align to TRBD1. The CDR3 has 13 residues. The J segment lost 4 bases and the V segment lost 5 bases, leaving 3 bases of the junction unmatched. Germline CDR1 and CDR2: SEHNR and FQNEAQ (reference sequence). The chain's CDR3 is CASSVDRGETQYF. As DNA, the CDR3 is TGTGCCAGCAGCGTAGACAGGGGAGAGACCCAGTACTTC.

The V and J genes are TRBV5-1 and TRBJ2-7; D assignment may be TRBD1 or TRBD2 (5 bases each). This CDR3 is built from 15 residues. The germline V gene encodes CDR1 SGHRS and CDR2 YFSETQ. Trimming removed 0 bases from V and 7 bases from J, with 17 bases in between. The CDR3 spells CASSLVTGRGGEQYF. The CDR3 DNA is TGCGCCAGCAGCTTGGTGACGGGAAGGGGCGGGGAGCAGTACTTC.

V usage is TRBV6-5 and J usage is TRBJ1-5, with D perhaps matching TRBD1 (5 bases). The length of the CDR3 is 15 residues. Germline assignment: CDR1 MNHEY and CDR2 SVGAGI. The germline V and J ends were trimmed by 6 bases and 5 bases, with 17 bases remaining between them. CDR3 nucleotide sequence: TGTGCCAGCAGCTACAGCTTTTTGGGGGATCAGCCCCAGCATTTT. Residues: CASSYSFLGDQPQHF.

This sequence joins TRBV30 and TRBJ2-7, with 7 bases matching TRBD2. Germline V gene sequence: CDR1 GTSNPN, CDR2 SVGIG (reference sequence). The V gene end was trimmed by 1 base and the J gene end by 7 bases; junction bases not matched to a gene: 10. This CDR3 has 14 residues. The CDR3 protein is CAWSARGGTREQYF. CDR3 coding DNA: TGTGCCTGGAGTGCCCGGGGAGGGACGAGGGAGCAGTACTTC.

The chain joins TRBV6-2 or TRBV6-3 to TRBJ1-2; D unclear. CDR1 and CDR2 (germline): MNHEY, SVGEGT. The CDR3 sequence is 14 residues long. V lost 6 bases and J 4 bases, leaving 15 bases between the germline ends. The CDR3 protein is CASSPNEDLYGYTF. CDR3 in DNA: TGTGCCAGCAGCCCGAATGAGGACCTCTATGGCTACACCTTC.

This chain joins TRBV13 and TRBJ2-7, with D unresolved. V was pared by 4 bases and J by 3 bases, with 31 bases between. This CDR3 contains 20 residues. The germline V gene has CDR1 PRHDT and CDR2 FYEKMQ (reference sequence). CDR3 sequence (DNA): TGTGCCAGCAGCTCCCCCCCGAGTCAGCACGGACGTGGGGTAGACTACGAGCAGTACTTC. Its protein product is CASSSPPSQHGRGVDYEQYF.

This clonotype occurred many times. The chain joins TRBV29-1 to TRBJ2-2, with D perhaps TRBD2 (6 bases). V was cut by 3 bases and J by 1 base, with 12 bases left in between. Germline assignment: CDR1 SQVTM and CDR2 ANQGSEA. This CDR3 has 15 residues. CDR3 region: CSVELGLQNTGELFF. CDR3 in DNA: TGCAGCGTTGAGCTGGGACTCCAGAACACCGGGGAGCTGTTTTTT.

The V and J genes are TRBV14 and TRBJ2-1; the match to TRBD2 covers 8 bases. This CDR3 is built from 15 residues. Germline CDR1 reads SGHDN; CDR2 reads FVKESK. V was pared by 7 bases and J by 7 bases, with 12 bases of the junction left unmatched. CDR3 DNA sequence: TGTGCCAGCAATGGCGGCGGGAGGCACTGGAATGAGCAGTTCTTC. Translating gives CASNGGGRHWNEQFF.

This chain connects TRBV18 to TRBJ2-1; D perhaps matches TRBD1 (8 bases). The CDR3 is 15 amino acids. V was clipped by 6 bases and J by 8 bases, with 20 bases between them. The V gene's germline CDR1 is KGHSH and CDR2 LQKENI. CDR3 coding DNA: TGTGCCAGCTCGCCGCGGACAGGGAGGGGCCATGAGCAGTTCTTC. Amino acid sequence: CASSPRTGRGHEQFF.

In its sample, this clonotype was seen many times. The rearrangement uses TRBV11-2 and TRBJ2-1, with 11 bases identical to TRBD2. CDR1 and CDR2 (germline): SGHAT, FQNNGV. The J segment lost 3 bases and the V segment lost 4 bases, leaving 2 bases of the junction unmatched. The CDR3 sequence is 15 residues long. The CDR3 bases are TGTGCCAGCAGCTCCGGACTAGCGGGCTACAATGAGCAGTTCTTC. It codes for CASSSGLAGYNEQFF.

In DNA form, the CDR3 reads TGTGCCAGTAGTGTGGGGAATTACTACGAGCAGTACTTC. Translating gives CASSVGNYYEQYF. V is TRBV19 and J is TRBJ2-7, with D unresolved. There are 13 residues in the CDR3. Trimming cost V 5 bases and J 3 bases, with 11 bases left between them. Germline V gives CDR1 LNHDA, CDR2 SQIVND (reference sequence). Based on the CDR3 plus reference TRBV19 and TRBJ2-7, the full variable domain is DGGITQSPKYLFRKEGQNVTLSCEQNLNHDAMYWYRQDPGQGLRLIYYSQIVNDFQKGDIAEGYSVSREKKESFPLTVTSAQKNPTAFYLCASSVGNYYEQYFGPGTRLTVT.

This clonotype was recorded at least ten times. At one end, the junction sequence differs from germline, possibly due to a read error. The J gene is TRBJ2-2, the V gene TRBV27; tentatively, D is TRBD1 (6 bases). CDR3 length equals 15 residues. Per germline, CDR1 MNHEY and CDR2 SMNVEV (reference sequence). The CDR3 DNA sequence: TGTGCCAGCAGTTTTTCCACAGGGAACGCCGGGGAGCTGTTTTTT. Its protein is CASSFSTGNAGELFF.

This clonotype was picked up a small number of times. The chain has TRBV5-1 and TRBJ1-5; 7 nucleotides agree with TRBD1. Trimming removed 3 bases from V and 7 bases from J; junction bases left unmatched: 10. CDR1 and CDR2 (germline): SGHRS, YFSETQ. The CDR3 extends over 15 amino acids. In DNA, the CDR3 is TGCGCCAGCAGCTCCTCGGGACAGTCGGGGCAGCCCCAGCATTTT. Translated, it gives CASSSSGQSGQPQHF.

The V and J genes are TRBV4-3 and TRBJ2-1; D might be TRBD1 or TRBD2, each matching 5 bases. In germline, CDR1 is LGHNA, CDR2 YSLEER. CDR3 length: 14 residues. The V and J ends lost 0 bases and 15 bases respectively, with 18 bases between them. The CDR3 nucleotides are TGCGCCAGCAGCCAAGAGACCACCGGGACCCCATCGTTCTTC. Amino acids: CASSQETTGTPSFF.

The chain recombines TRBV7-6 with TRBJ2-5; D gene unclear. The V gene's germline CDR1 is SGHVS and CDR2 FNYEAQ. CDR3 length: 12 amino acids. V lost 5 bases, J lost 13 bases, and 17 bases lay in between. The CDR3 coding sequence is TGTGCCAGCAGCCTCCGACTCCACCGCGTGTACTTC. Amino acids: CASSLRLHRVYF.